These T cell receptor beta chains were read from a single sample in a study of CXCR3-negative and CXCR3-positive naive CD8 T cells. Using the 5' RACE reads, TCRdb records one entry per CDR3 protein without DNA. The sample table includes some 5,200 distinct CDR3 sequences. The source material was naive CXCR3- CD8+ T cells from blood. The receptor source for this set is a human donor in good health. Some clones in this sample may be carry-over from other donors' samples. CDR3s include the opening cysteine and the closing phenylalanine or tryptophan. Not all rows give a size; the values are once, few, many and, for expanded clones, a class.

>TRBJ2-5|TRBV27|NA
CASSSTGLPEGETQYF
>TRBJ2-3|TRBV9|NA
CASSPGEDSTDTQYF
>TRBJ2-7|TRBV29-1|NA
CSAGPTGNPHEQYF
>TRBJ2-7|TRBV12-3/TRBV12-4|NA
CASSPGYYEQYF
>TRBJ2-3|TRBV7-2|NA
CASSPQGGLAGGTDTQYF
>TRBJ2-2|TRBV29-1|medium-sized
CSVPGLAGAGTGELFF
>TRBJ2-5|TRBV6-1|NA
CANALTSEAQETQYF
>TRBJ2-7|TRBV7-9|NA
CASGFPGAEQYF
>TRBJ2-2|TRBV20-1|large
CSAIAGGERELFF
>TRBJ2-2|TRBV6-5|NA
CASSYQRQVLTGELFF
>TRBJ1-2|TRBV25-1|NA
CASSDQGEGYGYTF
>TRBJ1-5|TRBV10-3|NA
CATQGGGNQPQHF
>TRBJ1-1|TRBV7-9|NA
CASSPAPRTDTEAFF
>TRBJ1-1|TRBV19|NA
CASSAEDRVNTEAFF
>TRBJ1-2|TRBV18|medium-sized
CASSSTGTDNYGYTF
>TRBJ2-1|TRBV27|medium-sized
CASSLSRGVHEQFF
>TRBJ1-2|TRBV25-1|NA
CASSESHRGKGYTF
>TRBJ2-7|TRBV6-5|medium-sized
CASSYSGGDRSEQYF
>TRBJ2-1|TRBV20-1|NA
CSARDRATSGESNEQFF
>TRBJ1-1|TRBV25-1|NA
CASSDKGRPEAFF
>TRBJ2-7|TRBV29-1|medium-sized
CSVVGPSYEQYF
>TRBJ2-4|TRBV29-1|NA
CSVVSKNIQYF
>TRBJ2-1|TRBV7-6|NA
CASSLNYRSSYNEQFF
>TRBJ1-1|TRBV19|NA
CASSIGPTEAFF
>TRBJ1-5|TRBV18|medium-sized
CASSPDSSGLTQPQHF
>TRBJ2-7|TRBV2|NA
CASRRPSSYEQYF
>TRBJ2-7|TRBV7-9|NA
CASLGRTSEQYF
>TRBJ2-7|TRBV29-1|medium-sized
CSVEDRYEQYF
>TRBJ2-7|TRBV29-1|NA
CSVQTASSYEQYF
>TRBJ2-3|TRBV20-1|medium-sized
CSASIGALTDTQYF
>TRBJ1-2|TRBV29-1|NA
CSVDGKEALSNYGYTF
>TRBJ2-2|TRBV7-2|NA
CASSQQLGSGELFF
>TRBJ2-2|TRBV4-3|medium-sized
CASSQDGANTGELFF
>TRBJ1-1|TRBV29-1|NA
CSVIYMFSEAFF
>TRBJ2-3|TRBV28|NA
CASSVPRGRDLNTQYF
>TRBJ2-3|TRBV27|NA
CASRHNTDTQYF
>TRBJ2-1|TRBV5-1|NA
CASSLGTLNNEQFF
>TRBJ1-1|TRBV6-2/TRBV6-3|NA
CASSRDRGLNTEAFF
>TRBJ2-1|TRBV20-1|NA
CSARRSDYNEQFF
>TRBJ2-7|TRBV29-1|NA
CSVVGGENSYEQYF
>TRBJ2-1|TRBV29-1|NA
CSVVGGPAGEQFF
>TRBJ2-7|TRBV29-1|NA
CSAQGGGSWEQYF
>TRBJ2-7|TRBV10-3|medium-sized
CAIGGAPGLAGNPSYEQYF
>TRBJ1-1|TRBV29-1|medium-sized
CSVITRDTEAFF
>TRBJ2-5|TRBV29-1|medium-sized
CSVPDGGARETQYF
>TRBJ2-1|TRBV2|NA
CASSGSSGNEQFF
>TRBJ2-7|TRBV7-9|NA
CASSPWTGSEQYF
>TRBJ2-1|TRBV11-1|NA
CASRPQVSYNEQFF
>TRBJ2-1|TRBV13|large
CASSGTGTPTRGEQFF
>TRBJ2-7|TRBV29-1|NA
CSVEEQERGSYEQYF
>TRBJ2-7|TRBV13|large
CASSSTPYEQYF
>TRBJ2-7|TRBV15|medium-sized
CATSRGIGSYEQYF
>TRBJ2-7|TRBV29-1|NA
CSGLAGLNEQYF
>TRBJ1-5|TRBV19|NA
CASSIVVSNQPQHF
>TRBJ1-6|TRBV6-1|NA
CASSEWTGTNLHF
>TRBJ2-7|TRBV29-1|medium-sized
CSVRTGDSYEQYF
>TRBJ2-3|TRBV11-2|medium-sized
CASNIPGLAGSTQYF
>TRBJ2-7|TRBV2|medium-sized
CASSEELRTSTTVQYF
>TRBJ2-7|TRBV20-1|medium-sized
CSAKSNRRSLYEQYF